This T cell receptor beta chain came from a study of CD8+CD57+ T cells in acquired aplastic anemia. Profiling of TCR beta VDJ combinations and CDR3 sequences used genomic DNA as template. TCRdb reprocessed the reads via MiXCR and lists one record per CDR3 protein. The sample records some 200,000 distinct CDR3 sequences, about half being singletons. Whoever was chosen for sequencing had shown CD8+CD57+ cell expansion by flow cytometry. The germline V gene encodes CDR1 SQVTM and CDR2 ANQGSEA. The CDR3 is 13 amino acids. Trimming left V 5 bases short and J 0 bases short, with 10 bases between. The TCR was taken from a human donor with aplastic anemia. This rearrangement joins TRBV29-1 to TRBJ1-2, with a tentative D call TRBD1 (5 bases). The sequenced material came from sorted CD4+, CD8+, or CD8+CD57+ T cells (not recorded which) from PBMCs. DNA for the CDR3: TGCAGCGTTCCCCGGGACGCTAACTATGGCTACACCTTC. It is translated as CSVPRDANYGYTF.